One sample yielded the 32 T cell receptor beta chains listed below, sequenced in a study of shared clonotypes between healthy human individuals. Profiled with immunoSEQ multiplex PCR; TCRdb holds only in-frame clones, not every one. The sample consists of about 360,000 clones, around 79% of them appearing once. The sequenced sample was memory CD4+ T cells sorted from blood. Subset noted: CD45RA-negative fraction. The origin of the receptors is a man aged 30 to 45 in good health.

With regard to this clone: Other DNA sequences in this sample translate to the same CDR3. This rearrangement joins TRBV5-1 to TRBJ2-5; 10 bases align to TRBD2. In germline, CDR1 is SGHRS, CDR2 YFSETQ. The length of the CDR3 is 16 residues. V shed 3 bases and J 1 base; nucleotides not matched to a gene: 6. In DNA form, the CDR3 reads TGCGCCAGCAGCTCAGGACTAGCGGAGCCCCAAGAGACCCAGTACTTC. Translating it yields CASSSGLAEPQETQYF.

This chain uses TRBV28 with TRBJ2-5; the D gene could be TRBD1 or TRBD2 (5 bases each). Germline assignment: CDR1 MDHEN and CDR2 SYDVKM. This CDR3 comprises 17 residues. V lost 2 bases, J lost 3 bases, and 19 bases lay in between. DNA for the CDR3: TGTGCCAGCAGTTTACCTAGCCCGCAGGGCCTAAAAGAGACCCAGTACTTC. This codes for CASSLPSPQGLKETQYF.

The chain employs TRBV11-3 and TRBJ2-1, with D maybe TRBD1 (7 bases). The germline CDR1 and CDR2 sequences are SGHNT and YENEEA. V was shortened by 4 bases and J by 3 bases, with 16 bases between the two germline ends. The CDR3 runs 16 residues. The CDR3 DNA reads TGTGCCAGCAGCTCCGGGGGACAGCGACTCTACAATGAGCAGTTCTTC. It specifies CASSSGGQRLYNEQFF.

The chain recombines TRBV27 with TRBJ2-4, with 7 bases identical to TRBD1. The V gene's germline CDR1 is MNHEY and CDR2 SMNVEV (reference sequence). V shed 6 bases and J 3 bases; nucleotides not matched to a gene: 5. The CDR3 totals 14 residues. The CDR3 DNA sequence: TGTGCCAGCAGCCGGACAGGCTTCAAAAACATTCAGTACTTC. This encodes CASSRTGFKNIQYF.

V gene TRBV13 combines with J gene TRBJ2-7; the D gene is possibly TRBD1 (6 bases). This CDR3 spans 14 amino acids. Germline V gene sequence: CDR1 PRHDT, CDR2 FYEKMQ (reference sequence). The ends were cut back, 5 bases at V and 0 bases at J, with 11 bases in the middle. The CDR3 sequence: CASSPKQGSYEQYF. In DNA, the CDR3 is TGTGCCAGCAGCCCAAAACAGGGCTCCTACGAGCAGTACTTC.

The genes are TRBV10-1 and TRBJ2-5, with D possibly being TRBD1 or TRBD2 (5 bases each). The J call is doubtful: the DNA matches TRBJ2-7 better. CDR3 length: 14 residues. Per the germline V gene, CDR1 is WNHNN and CDR2 is SYGVQD (reference sequence). CDR3: CASSESGPTDEQYF. DNA of the CDR3: TGCGCCAGCAGTGAGTCGGGACCCACAGACGAGCAGTACTTC.

This clone was observed a handful of times. CDR3 sequence: CASRNNYNEQFF. Written as DNA, the CDR3 is TGTGCCAGCAGAAACAACTACAATGAGCAGTTCTTC. The J gene is TRBJ2-1, the V gene TRBV6-1; D is unclear. The CDR3 totals 12 residues. V lost 6 bases to trimming and J lost 3 bases, with 6 bases between them. Germline V gene lookup returns CDR1 MNHNS and CDR2 SASEGT.

This rearrangement joins TRBV19 to TRBJ1-2; tentative D call: TRBD1 (6 bases). Germline V CDR1 and CDR2: LNHDA, SQIVND (reference sequence). This CDR3 is 15 amino acids long. V shed 10 bases and J shed 5 bases, with 23 bases lying between them. CDR3 bases: TGTGCCACTTCTTCGAGAAGGGGGGAGGAGTATGGCTACACCTTC. Translating gives CATSSRRGEEYGYTF.

The chain recombines TRBV11-1 with TRBJ1-1; 7 nucleotides agree with TRBD1. This CDR3 contains 15 residues. The germline gives CDR1 SGHAT, CDR2 FQDESV (reference sequence). Germline trimming cut 5 bases from V and 0 bases from J; bases unmatched to any gene: 6. The CDR3 DNA reads TGTGCCAGCAGCCCTACGGGACAGATGAACACTGAAGCTTTCTTT. Its protein product is CASSPTGQMNTEAFF.

V and J are TRBV28 and TRBJ2-1, with D possibly being TRBD1 (6 bases). Deletions cut 4 bases from V and 4 bases from J, with 26 bases between. Germline values: CDR1 MDHEN, CDR2 SYDVKM. The CDR3 is 19 residues long. CDR3 loop: CASSSPTLQQGGHYNEQFF. CDR3 sequence (DNA): TGTGCCAGCAGTTCCCCGACCCTGCAACAGGGTGGCCATTACAATGAGCAGTTCTTC.

The chain recombines TRBV2 with TRBJ2-5; no reliable D call. CDR3 length equals 12 residues. Looked up from germline, CDR1 is SNHLY and CDR2 is FYNNEI. V dropped 7 bases and J dropped 4 bases, with 10 bases sitting between them. The CDR3 DNA follows: TGTGCCAGCAACTACCCCCTAGAGACCCAGTACTTC. The encoded protein is CASNYPLETQYF.

CDR3 sequence: CASSVDAGGYETQYF. CDR3 nucleotides: TGTGCCAGCAGCGTAGACGCAGGGGGCTATGAGACCCAGTACTTC. V gene TRBV9 combines with J gene TRBJ2-5, with TRBD1 identical over 8 bases. Trimming removed 0 bases from V and 5 bases from J; junction bases left unmatched: 6. The CDR3 spans 15 residues. CDR1 and CDR2 from the germline V gene are SGDLS and YYNGEE.

V and J are TRBV5-1 and TRBJ2-5; 8 bases line up with TRBD1. Germline CDR1 reads SGHRS; CDR2 reads YFSETQ. This CDR3 is built from 14 residues. V was clipped by 5 bases and J by 3 bases; unmatched bases: 6. The CDR3 spells CASSYPGQEETQYF. For the CDR3, the DNA is TGCGCCAGCAGTTATCCGGGACAGGAAGAGACCCAGTACTTC.

Only one count was recorded for this clone. A junction boundary mismatches the germline segment, possibly from a read error. The rearrangement joins TRBV19 to TRBJ1-5, with D perhaps matching TRBD1 (5 bases). The CDR3 spans 14 residues. From germline, CDR1 is LNHDA and CDR2 SQIVND (reference sequence). The CDR3 reads CASRGQGSSQPQHF. The CDR3 nucleotides read TGTGCCAGTAGAGGGCAGGGAAGCAGTCAGCCCCAGCATTTT.

The chain employs TRBV19 and TRBJ2-1, with D perhaps given as TRBD1 or TRBD2 (7 bases each). Germline-derived CDR1 and CDR2 are LNHDA and SQIVND (reference sequence). V was clipped by 6 bases and J by 7 bases, with 25 bases between them. CDR3 size: 17 residues. The DNA of the CDR3 is TGTGCCAGTAGCAAGTTACAGGGGAGGGTTGTGACGAATGAGCAGTTCTTC. The encoded protein is CASSKLQGRVVTNEQFF.

V and J are TRBV4-3 and TRBJ2-1; perhaps TRBD2 as D (6 bases). V was cut by 4 bases and J by 10 bases, with 14 bases left in between. The CDR3 is made up of 13 amino acids. The germline V gene has CDR1 LGHNA and CDR2 YSLEER. CDR3 coding DNA: TGCGCCAGCAGCCGCGGGACCCCGCACGAGCAGTTCTTC. As protein: CASSRGTPHEQFF.

The V gene is TRBV11-1, the J gene TRBJ1-1; D unclear. The V gene's germline CDR1 is SGHAT and CDR2 FQDESV (reference sequence). The ends were cut back, 6 bases at V and 5 bases at J, with 7 bases in the middle. This CDR3 spans 11 amino acids. DNA of the CDR3: TGTGCCAGCAGGGGTCGGACTGAAGCTTTCTTT. Encoded protein: CASRGRTEAFF.

A remark on this clone: A much larger clonotype is one base distant, so this may be a read error. Additional DNA sequences in this sample encode the identical CDR3. The chain recombines TRBV5-1 with TRBJ2-6, with D perhaps matching TRBD2 (6 bases). Per germline, CDR1 SGHRS and CDR2 YFSETQ. This CDR3 region has 16 residues. CDR3 sequence reads: CASSPSSGVSANVLTF. CDR3 in DNA: TGCGCCAGCAGCCCATCCTCGGGGGTCAGCGCCAACGTCCTAACTTTC.

The chain has TRBV4-2 and TRBJ2-3; a possible D gene is TRBD1 (6 bases). Germline V gene lookup returns CDR1 LGHNA and CDR2 YNFKEQ. V lost 4 bases and J 0 bases, leaving 11 bases between the germline ends. The CDR3 covers 15 residues. This CDR3 is CASSPEQGSTDTQYF. The CDR3 nucleotides are TGTGCCAGCAGCCCGGAACAGGGAAGCACAGATACGCAGTATTTT.

At least ten counts were recorded for this clone. The chain joins TRBV5-1 to TRBJ1-2; possibly TRBD1 for D (6 bases). The ends were cut back, 0 bases at V and 5 bases at J, with 14 bases in the middle. Germline-derived CDR1 and CDR2 are SGHRS and YFSETQ. The CDR3 sequence is 15 residues long. As DNA, the CDR3 is TGCGCCAGCAGCTTGGCCATGGGGGCGGTGTATGGCTACACCTTC. It encodes CASSLAMGAVYGYTF. The full variable domain, in which reference TRBV5-1 and TRBJ1-2 provide the parts outside the CDR3, is KAGVTQTPRYLIKTRGQQVTLSCSPISGHRSVSWYQQTPGQGLQFLFEYFSETQRNKGNFPGRFSGRQFSNSRSEMNVSTLELGDSALYLCASSLAMGAVYGYTFGSGTRLTVV.

The chain has TRBV19 and TRBJ2-7; TRBD2 matches 8 bases. J lost 3 bases, V lost 1 base, and 5 bases had no gene match. CDR3 length: 15 residues. Germline CDR1 and CDR2: LNHDA and SQIVND (reference sequence). The CDR3, as DNA: TGTGCCAGTAGTATAGGACTAGCGAGCAACTACGAGCAGTACTTC. Amino acid sequence: CASSIGLASNYEQYF. Variable domain in full (rest from reference TRBV19 and TRBJ2-7): DGGITQSPKYLFRKEGQNVTLSCEQNLNHDAMYWYRQDPGQGLRLIYYSQIVNDFQKGDIAEGYSVSREKKESFPLTVTSAQKNPTAFYLCASSIGLASNYEQYFGPGTRLTVT.

The genes are TRBV27 and TRBJ2-7, with D perhaps assigned TRBD1 or TRBD2 (5 bases each). V shed 6 bases and J shed 1 base, with 13 bases lying between them. This CDR3 has 14 residues. Per germline, CDR1 MNHEY and CDR2 SMNVEV (reference sequence). As DNA, the CDR3 is TGTGCCAGCAGCGGTCTGAGGGGATCCTACGAGCAGTACTTC. Translating it yields CASSGLRGSYEQYF.

The CDR3: CASSAPLTGTQETQYF. The CDR3 region has the DNA TGTGCCAGCAGCGCCCCTCTTACCGGGACGCAGGAGACCCAGTACTTC. The chain employs TRBV9 and TRBJ2-5; D could derive from TRBD1 or TRBD2 (5 bases each). The length of the CDR3 is 16 residues. V was clipped by 3 bases and J by 5 bases, with 20 bases between them. Germline assignment: CDR1 SGDLS and CDR2 YYNGEE.

CDR3: CASSLEQETQYF. DNA for the CDR3: TGTGCCAGCAGCCTAGAACAAGAGACCCAGTACTTC. The chain has TRBV7-6 and TRBJ2-5; D remains unclear. Germline V gene data show CDR1 as SGHVS and CDR2 as FNYEAQ. The V end lost 5 bases, the J end lost 2 bases, and 6 bases lay between the germline ends. CDR3 length: 12 amino acids.

The V gene is TRBV5-4, the J gene TRBJ2-6; the match to TRBD1 covers 7 bases. There are 15 residues in the CDR3. V gave up 2 bases and J gave up 4 bases; unmatched junction bases: 3. Per germline, CDR1 SGHNT and CDR2 YYREEE (reference sequence). The CDR3 region is CASSLPGGGANVLTF. As DNA, the CDR3 is TGTGCCAGCAGCTTACCAGGGGGAGGGGCCAACGTCCTGACTTTC.

V usage is TRBV7-2 and J usage is TRBJ2-6, with D possibly TRBD1 on 5 matching bases. V shed 5 bases and J shed 2 bases, with 10 bases lying between them. CDR3 length equals 15 residues. CDR1 is SGHTA, CDR2 FQGNSA, per germline. As DNA, the CDR3 is TGTGCCAGCAGCCTACAGGCAACTGGGGCCAACGTCCTGACTTTC. This encodes CASSLQATGANVLTF. The whole variable domain, remainder taken from reference TRBV7-2 and TRBJ2-6, is GAGVSQSPSNKVTEKGKDVELRCDPISGHTALYWYRQSLGQGLEFLIYFQGNSAPDKSGLPSDRFSAERTGGSVSTLTIQRTQQEDSAVYLCASSLQATGANVLTFGAGSRLTVL.

The chain is built from TRBV7-8 and TRBJ1-4; TRBD1 agrees at 8 bases. V shed 5 bases, J shed 8 bases, and the junction held 7 bases outside the gene matches. This CDR3 region has 14 residues. Germline V lookup: CDR1 SGHVS, CDR2 FQNEAQ. This chain's CDR3 is CASSLGQGGEKLFF. In DNA, the CDR3 is TGTGCCAGCAGCCTTGGACAGGGTGGGGAAAAACTGTTTTTT. Filled out from reference TRBV7-8 and TRBJ1-4, the complete variable domain reads GAGVSQSPRYKVAKRGQDVALRCDPISGHVSLFWYQQALGQGPEFLTYFQNEAQLDKSGLPSDRFFAERPEGSVSTLKIQRTQQEDSAVYLCASSLGQGGEKLFFGSGTQLSVL.

V gene TRBV6-5 combines with J gene TRBJ2-1; the D call may be TRBD1 or TRBD2 (5 bases each). Trimming pared 5 bases from V and 11 bases from J, leaving 13 bases between. This CDR3 is 12 amino acids long. Per the germline V gene, CDR1 is MNHEY and CDR2 is SVGAGI. The CDR3 DNA follows: TGTGCCAGCAGTCGGGACCCAAGAAAGCAGTTCTTC. Encoded protein: CASSRDPRKQFF.

This clone was detected once. This chain uses TRBV5-6 with TRBJ2-3, with a tentative D call TRBD2 (6 bases). Trimming took 2 bases from V and 1 from J, leaving 17 bases between them. CDR1 is SGHDT and CDR2 is YYEEEE in the germline V gene. The CDR3 spans 17 residues. For the CDR3, the DNA is TGTGCCAGCAGCTTAAAGATACCGGGAGTCCGCACAGATACGCAGTATTTT. It is translated as CASSLKIPGVRTDTQYF. Complete variable domain (other parts from reference TRBV5-6 and TRBJ2-3): DAGVTQSPTHLIKTRGQQVTLRCSPKSGHDTVSWYQQALGQGPQFIFQYYEEEERQRGNFPDRFSGHQFPNYSSELNVNALLLGDSALYLCASSLKIPGVRTDTQYFGPGTRLTVL.

This chain joins TRBV27 and TRBJ2-3; no reliable D call. The CDR3 spans 11 residues. The V gene's germline CDR1 is MNHEY and CDR2 SMNVEV (reference sequence). The V end was cut by 7 bases, the J end by 4 bases, with 6 bases between. CDR3 sequence reads: CASIGADTQYF. Here the CDR3 DNA reads TGTGCCAGCATAGGTGCAGATACGCAGTATTTT.

This chain links TRBV5-8 with TRBJ1-4; perhaps TRBD1 as D (6 bases). Germline loops: CDR1 SGHTS, CDR2 YDEGEE. Between the trimmed V and J ends, which lost 4 bases and 0 bases, there was a span of 10 bases. The CDR3 totals 15 residues. In DNA, the CDR3 is TGTGCCAGCAGCCGTACAGGGTCAACTAATGAAAAACTGTTTTTT. It is translated as CASSRTGSTNEKLFF.

The chain uses TRBV7-2 and TRBJ1-5; a weak D match, TRBD1 (5 bases). The germline gives CDR1 SGHTA, CDR2 FQGNSA. The CDR3 runs to 15 residues. V lost 1 base, J lost 3 bases, and 10 bases lay in between. CDR3 sequence reads: CASSLEGLPNQPQHF. In DNA, the CDR3 is TGTGCCAGCAGCTTAGAGGGACTGCCCAATCAGCCCCAGCATTTT.